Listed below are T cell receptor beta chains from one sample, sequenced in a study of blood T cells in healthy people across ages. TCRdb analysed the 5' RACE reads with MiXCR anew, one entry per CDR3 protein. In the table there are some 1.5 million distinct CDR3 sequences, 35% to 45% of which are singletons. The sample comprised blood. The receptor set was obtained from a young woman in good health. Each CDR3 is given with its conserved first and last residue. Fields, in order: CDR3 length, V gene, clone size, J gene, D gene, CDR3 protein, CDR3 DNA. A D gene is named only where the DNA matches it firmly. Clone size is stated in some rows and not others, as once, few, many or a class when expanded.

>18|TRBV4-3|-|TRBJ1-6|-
CASSQAFTLSSYNSPLHF
TGCGCCAGCAGCCAGGCGTTCACCCTAAGCTCCTATAATTCACCCCTCCACTTT
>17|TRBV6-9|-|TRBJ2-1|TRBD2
CASRTSHSGVSYNEQFF
TGTGCCAGCAGAACTTCCCATAGCGGGGTCTCCTACAATGAGCAGTTCTTC
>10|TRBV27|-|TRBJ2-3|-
CASKGWTQYF
TGTGCCAGCAAGGGGTGGACGCAGTATTTT
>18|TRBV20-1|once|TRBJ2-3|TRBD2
CSARSRGTSGASTDTQYF
TGCAGTGCTAGATCCCGCGGGACGAGCGGGGCTAGCACAGATACGCAGTATTTT
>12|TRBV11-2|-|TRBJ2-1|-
CASSIFPGEQFF
TGTGCCAGCAGCATTTTTCCTGGCGAGCAGTTCTTC
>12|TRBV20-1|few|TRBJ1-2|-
CSARSDKGGYTF
TGCAGTGCTAGGTCCGATAAGGGTGGCTACACCTTC
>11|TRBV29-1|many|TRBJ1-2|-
CSVTENYGYTF
TGCAGCGTGACAGAGAACTATGGCTACACCTTC
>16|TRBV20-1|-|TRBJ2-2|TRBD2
CSANRRGAGHTGELFF
TGCAGTGCTAATAGGCGGGGAGCGGGACACACCGGGGAGCTGTTTTTT
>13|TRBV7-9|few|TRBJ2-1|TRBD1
CASNDRDYNEQFF
TGTGCCAGCAACGACAGGGACTACAATGAGCAGTTCTTC
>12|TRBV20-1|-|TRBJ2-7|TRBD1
CSARDRVHEQYF
TGCAGTGCTAGGGACAGGGTCCACGAGCAGTACTTC
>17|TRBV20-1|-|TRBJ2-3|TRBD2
CSAPKPGTSGRSDTQYF
TGCAGTGCTCCCAAACCCGGGACTAGCGGGCGCTCAGATACGCAGTATTTT
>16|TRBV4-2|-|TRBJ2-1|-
CPSSQAPGSNGDEQFF
TGTCCCAGCAGCCAAGCCCCCGGGTCAAATGGCGATGAGCAGTTCTTC
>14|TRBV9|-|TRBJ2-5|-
CASSKDPSAETQYF
TGTGCCAGCAGCAAGGACCCCTCGGCAGAGACCCAGTACTTC
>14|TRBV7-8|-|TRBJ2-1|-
CASSLSLINNEQFF
TGTGCCAGCAGCTTAAGTCTGATCAACAATGAGCAGTTCTTC
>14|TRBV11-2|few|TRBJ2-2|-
CAGRTGYNTGELFF
TGTGCCGGTCGAACCGGATACAACACCGGGGAGCTGTTTTTT
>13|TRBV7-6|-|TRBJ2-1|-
CASNAGNTNEQFF
TGTGCCAGCAACGCCGGGAACACCAATGAGCAGTTCTTC